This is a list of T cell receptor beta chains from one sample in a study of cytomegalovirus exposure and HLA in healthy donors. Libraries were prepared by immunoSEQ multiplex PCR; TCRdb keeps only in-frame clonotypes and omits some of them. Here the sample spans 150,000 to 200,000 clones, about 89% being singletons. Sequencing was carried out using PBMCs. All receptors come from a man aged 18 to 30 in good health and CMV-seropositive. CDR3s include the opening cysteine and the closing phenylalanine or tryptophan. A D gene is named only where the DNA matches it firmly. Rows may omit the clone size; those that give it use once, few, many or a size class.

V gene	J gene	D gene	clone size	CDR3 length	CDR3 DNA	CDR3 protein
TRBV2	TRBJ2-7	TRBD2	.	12	TGTGCCAGCAGAGCTAGCGGGTACGAGCAGTACTTC	CASRASGYEQYF
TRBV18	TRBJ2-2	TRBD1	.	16	TGTGCCAGCTCATTCAGACAGGGACCGAACACCGGGGAGCTGTTTTTT	CASSFRQGPNTGELFF
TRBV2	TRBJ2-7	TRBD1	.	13	TGTGCCAGCAAGAGGGACAGGGAGGGGGAGCAGTACTTC	CASKRDREGEQYF
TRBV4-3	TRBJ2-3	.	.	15	TGCGCCAGCAGCCAAGCTGGGGGTACAGGGGATACGCAGTATTTT	CASSQAGGTGDTQYF
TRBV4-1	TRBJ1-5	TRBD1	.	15	TGCGCCAGCAGCCAAACCGAGACAGGGTATCAGCCCCAGCATTTT	CASSQTETGYQPQHF
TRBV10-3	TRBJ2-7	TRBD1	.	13	TGTGCCATCAGGGACAGGAGCTCCTACGAGCAGTACTTC	CAIRDRSSYEQYF
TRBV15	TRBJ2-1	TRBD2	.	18	TGTGCCACCAGCAGTGGACTAGCGGGAGGTGGGACCTACAATGAGCAGTTCTTC	CATSSGLAGGGTYNEQFF
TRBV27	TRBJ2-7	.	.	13	TGTGCCTCACGATTGGGGGACTCTTACGAGCAGTACTTC	CASRLGDSYEQYF
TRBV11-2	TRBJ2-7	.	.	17	TGTGCCAGCAGCTCGAGACCCGGGACTCCTCGTTCCTACGAGCAGTACTTC	CASSSRPGTPRSYEQYF
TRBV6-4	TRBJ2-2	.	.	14	TGTGCCAGCAGACTAGAGATTCAAACCGGGGAGCTGTTTTTT	CASRLEIQTGELFF
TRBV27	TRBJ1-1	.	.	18	TGTGCCAGCAGTTTGGACGCTTTTTCCGCGCGGGGGAACACTGAAGCTTTCTTT	CASSLDAFSARGNTEAFF
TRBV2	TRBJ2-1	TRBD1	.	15	TGTGCCAGCAGGGCGGACAGGGGAGGTAACAATGAGCAGTTCTTC	CASRADRGGNNEQFF
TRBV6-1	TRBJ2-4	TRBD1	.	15	TGTGCCAGCAGCTACACAGGGGGCGTCAAAAACATTCAGTACTTC	CASSYTGGVKNIQYF
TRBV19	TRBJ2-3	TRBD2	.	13	TGTGCCACCGGAGCGGGGGGCACAGATACGCAGTATTTT	CATGAGGTDTQYF
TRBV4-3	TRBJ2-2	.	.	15	TGCGCCAGCAGCCAAGATACGGACTTGTCCGGGGAGCTGTTTTTT	CASSQDTDLSGELFF
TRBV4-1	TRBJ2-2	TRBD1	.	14	TGCGCCAGCAGCCAAGGACAGGGAACCGGGGAGCTGTTTTTT	CASSQGQGTGELFF
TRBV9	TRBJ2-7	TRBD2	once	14	TGTGCCAGCAGCGCGGGCGGGAGCTCCTACGAGCAGTACTTC	CASSAGGSSYEQYF
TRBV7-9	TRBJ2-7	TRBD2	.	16	TGTGCCAGCAGCGTTACTAGCGTACGCTTCTCCTACGAGCAGTACTTC	CASSVTSVRFSYEQYF
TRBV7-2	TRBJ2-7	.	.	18	TGTGCCAGCAGCCTAAATCCCACCTCCACAGTGTTTACCTACGAGCAGTACTTC	CASSLNPTSTVFTYEQYF
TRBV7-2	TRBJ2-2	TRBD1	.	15	TGTGCCAGCAGTATGGGACAGGTTAACACCGGGGAGCTGTTTTTT	CASSMGQVNTGELFF
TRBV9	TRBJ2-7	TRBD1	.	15	TGTGCCAGCAGCGTAGGGGGGACAGGGTTCGGCGAGCAGTACTTC	CASSVGGTGFGEQYF
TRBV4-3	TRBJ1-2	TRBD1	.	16	TGCGCCAGCAGCCTCGGGGGACAGACAACCGCGGGTGGCTACACCTTC	CASSLGGQTTAGGYTF
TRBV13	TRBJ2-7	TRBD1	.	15	TGTGCCAGCAGCTTAGGGCGGGACAGGGAGTACGAGCAGTACTTC	CASSLGRDREYEQYF
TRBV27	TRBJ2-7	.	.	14	TGTGCCAGCAGTTACACAGCCCACTCCTACGAGCAGTACTTC	CASSYTAHSYEQYF
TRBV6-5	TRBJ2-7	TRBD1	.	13	TGTGCCAGCAGTACCTTAACAGGGGGCGAGCAGTACTTC	CASSTLTGGEQYF
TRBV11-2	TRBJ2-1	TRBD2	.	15	TGTGCCAGCAGCTTATCGACTAGCGGGAGGAATGAGCAGTTCTTC	CASSLSTSGRNEQFF
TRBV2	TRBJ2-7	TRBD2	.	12	TGTGCCAGCAAAATGAGCGGGAGGCCTCAGTACTTC	CASKMSGRPQYF
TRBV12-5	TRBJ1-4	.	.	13	TGTGCTAGTGGTTTGGACTCAAATGAAAAACTGTTTTTT	CASGLDSNEKLFF
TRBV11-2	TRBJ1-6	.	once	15	TGTGCCAGCAGCCCTCACCGGGGGTATCAGTCACCCCTCCACTTT	CASSPHRGYQSPLHF
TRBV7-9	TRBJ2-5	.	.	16	TGTGCCAGCAGCCACCAGGGACTGTTGTACCAAGAGACCCAGTACTTC	CASSHQGLLYQETQYF
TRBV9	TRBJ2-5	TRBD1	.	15	TGTGCCAGCAGCGCAACGGGACAGGAGGGAGAGACCCAGTACTTC	CASSATGQEGETQYF
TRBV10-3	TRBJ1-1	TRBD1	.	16	TGTGCCATCAGTGAGTCAACAGGGGGATCGGACACTGAAGCTTTCTTT	CAISESTGGSDTEAFF
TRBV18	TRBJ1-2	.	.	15	TGTGCCAGCTCACCGGTCGGGGTACAGCTTGGTGGCTACACCTTC	CASSPVGVQLGGYTF
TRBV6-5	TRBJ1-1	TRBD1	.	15	TGTGCCAGCAGTATTATGGGACAGGTTAACACTGAAGCTTTCTTT	CASSIMGQVNTEAFF
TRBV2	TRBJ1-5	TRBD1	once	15	TGTGCCAGCAGTGGGGTTGACAGGGTTTATCAGCCCCAGCATTTT	CASSGVDRVYQPQHF
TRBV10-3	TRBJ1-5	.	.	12	TGTGCCATCAGCGCAGGTGGACAGCCCCAGCATTTT	CAISAGGQPQHF
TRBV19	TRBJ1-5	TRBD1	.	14	TGTGCCAGTAGCGGGACAGTTAGCAATCAGCCCCAGCATTTT	CASSGTVSNQPQHF
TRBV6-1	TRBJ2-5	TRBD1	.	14	TGTGCCAGCAAAAAGAGACAGGGCCCAGAGACCCAGTACTTC	CASKKRQGPETQYF
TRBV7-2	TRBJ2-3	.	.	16	TGTGCCAGCAGCATTGGGGCTGACAGATCCGCAGATACGCAGTATTTT	CASSIGADRSADTQYF
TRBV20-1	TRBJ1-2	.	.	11	TGCAGTGCTCGACGACTATATGGCTACACCTTC	CSARRLYGYTF
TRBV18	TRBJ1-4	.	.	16	TGTGCCAGCTCACAAACAGGGCAAAGAACTAATGAAAAACTGTTTTTT	CASSQTGQRTNEKLFF
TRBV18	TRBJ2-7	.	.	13	TGTGCCAGCTCCCCACTTCTAGACGGCGAGCAGTACTTC	CASSPLLDGEQYF
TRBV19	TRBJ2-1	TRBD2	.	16	TGTGCCAGTAGTAGAGGACTAGCGGGGGACTACAATGAGCAGTTCTTC	CASSRGLAGDYNEQFF
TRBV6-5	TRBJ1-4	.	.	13	TGTGCCAGCTTAGGACAGACTAATGAAAAACTGTTTTTT	CASLGQTNEKLFF
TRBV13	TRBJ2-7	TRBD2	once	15	TGTGCCAGCAGCCCGGGACTAGCCGGCCCCCTCGAGCAGTACTTC	CASSPGLAGPLEQYF
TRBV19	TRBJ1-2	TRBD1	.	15	TGTGCCAGTGGATACCGGGACAGGGTTAACTATGGCTACACCTTC	CASGYRDRVNYGYTF
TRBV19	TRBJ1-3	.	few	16	TGTGCCAGTAGCCTGGGAGGGGTGAACTCTGGAAACACCATATATTTT	CASSLGGVNSGNTIYF
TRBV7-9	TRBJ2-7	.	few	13	TGTGCCAGCAGCTTAGGGGCGCGGGGCGAGCAGTACTTC	CASSLGARGEQYF
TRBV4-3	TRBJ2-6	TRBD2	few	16	TGCGCCAGCAGCCAAGAGGGAGGGACTGGGGCCAACGTCCTGACTTTC	CASSQEGGTGANVLTF
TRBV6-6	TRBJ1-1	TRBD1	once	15	TGTGCCAGCAGTTCCACGGGACAGGGAATGCGCGAAGCTTTCTTT	CASSSTGQGMREAFF
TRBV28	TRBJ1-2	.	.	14	TGTGCCAGCAGTAACTCAGGGGCCGACTATGGCTACACCTTC	CASSNSGADYGYTF
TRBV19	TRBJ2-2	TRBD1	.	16	TGTGCCAGTAGTATCCTCAGACAGGGGAGAATCGGGGAGCTGTTTTTT	CASSILRQGRIGELFF
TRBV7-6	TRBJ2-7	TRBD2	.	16	TGTGCCAGCAGCTTCTCGACTAGCGGGGGGGACTACGAGCAGTACTTC	CASSFSTSGGDYEQYF
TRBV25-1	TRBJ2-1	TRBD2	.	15	TGTGCCAGCAGTCGAACTAGCGGGGACAACAATGAGCAGTTCTTC	CASSRTSGDNNEQFF
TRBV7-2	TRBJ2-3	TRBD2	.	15	TGTGCCACGGCCAGCGGGGGATCCCTCACAGATACGCAGTATTTT	CATASGGSLTDTQYF
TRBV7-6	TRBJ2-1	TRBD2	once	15	TGTGCCAGCAGCCGTACGGGACTAGCTTACAATGAGCAGTTCTTC	CASSRTGLAYNEQFF
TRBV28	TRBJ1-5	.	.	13	TGTGCCAGCAGTCGGGACATCGATCAGCCCCAGCATTTT	CASSRDIDQPQHF